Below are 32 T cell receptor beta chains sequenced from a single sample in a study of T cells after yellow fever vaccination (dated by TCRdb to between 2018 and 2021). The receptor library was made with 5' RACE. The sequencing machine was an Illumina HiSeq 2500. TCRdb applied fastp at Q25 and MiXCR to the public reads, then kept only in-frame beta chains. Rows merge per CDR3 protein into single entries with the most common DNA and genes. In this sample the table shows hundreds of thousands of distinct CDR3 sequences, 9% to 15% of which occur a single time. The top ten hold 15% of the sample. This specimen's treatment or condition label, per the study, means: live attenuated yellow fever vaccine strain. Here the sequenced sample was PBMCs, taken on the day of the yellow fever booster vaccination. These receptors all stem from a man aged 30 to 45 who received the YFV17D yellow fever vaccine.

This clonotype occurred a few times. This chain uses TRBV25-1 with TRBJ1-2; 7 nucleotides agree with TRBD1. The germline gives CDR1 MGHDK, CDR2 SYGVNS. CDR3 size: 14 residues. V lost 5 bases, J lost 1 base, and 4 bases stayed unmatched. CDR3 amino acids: CASSFGQVNYGYTF. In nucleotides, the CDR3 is TGTGCCAGCAGTTTTGGACAGGTTAACTATGGCTACACCTTC.

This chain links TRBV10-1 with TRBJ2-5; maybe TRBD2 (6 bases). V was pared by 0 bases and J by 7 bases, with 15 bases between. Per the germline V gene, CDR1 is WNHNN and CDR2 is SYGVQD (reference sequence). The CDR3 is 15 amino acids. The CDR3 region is CASSESNAGLGTQYF. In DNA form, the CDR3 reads TGCGCCAGCAGTGAGTCGAATGCGGGGCTGGGGACCCAGTACTTC.

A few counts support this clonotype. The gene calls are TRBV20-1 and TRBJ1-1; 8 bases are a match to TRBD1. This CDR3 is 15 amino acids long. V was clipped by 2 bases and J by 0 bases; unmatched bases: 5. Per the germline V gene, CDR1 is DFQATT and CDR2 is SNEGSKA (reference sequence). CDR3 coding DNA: TGCAGTGCTAGACGGGCAGGGGGCATGAACACTGAAGCTTTCTTT. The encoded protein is CSARRAGGMNTEAFF.

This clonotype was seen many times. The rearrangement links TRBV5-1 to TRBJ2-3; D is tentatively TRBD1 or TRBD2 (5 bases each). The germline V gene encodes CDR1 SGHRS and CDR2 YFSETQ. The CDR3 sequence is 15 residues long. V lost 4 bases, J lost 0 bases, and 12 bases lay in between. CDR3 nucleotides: TGCGCCAGCAGCCTGGGACGGATAAGCACAGATACGCAGTATTTT. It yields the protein CASSLGRISTDTQYF.

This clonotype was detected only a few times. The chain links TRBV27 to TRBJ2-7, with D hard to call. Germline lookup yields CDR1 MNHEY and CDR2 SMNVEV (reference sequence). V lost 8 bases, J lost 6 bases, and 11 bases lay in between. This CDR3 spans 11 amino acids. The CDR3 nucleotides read TGTGCCAGCGCTGGGTTTTCCGAGCAGTACTTC. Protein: CASAGFSEQYF.

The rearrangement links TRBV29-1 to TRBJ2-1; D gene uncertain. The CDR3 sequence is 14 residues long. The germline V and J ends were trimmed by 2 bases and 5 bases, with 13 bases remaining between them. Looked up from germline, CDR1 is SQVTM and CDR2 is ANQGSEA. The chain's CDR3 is CSVERRLENNEQFF. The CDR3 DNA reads TGCAGCGTTGAAAGACGCCTCGAAAACAATGAGCAGTTCTTC.

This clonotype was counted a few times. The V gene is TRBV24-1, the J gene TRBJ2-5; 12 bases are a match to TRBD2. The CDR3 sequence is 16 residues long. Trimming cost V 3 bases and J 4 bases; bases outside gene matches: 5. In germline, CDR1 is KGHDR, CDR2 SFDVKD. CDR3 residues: CATSDTILAGGETQYF. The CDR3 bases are TGTGCCACCAGTGATACCATACTAGCGGGAGGAGAGACCCAGTACTTC.

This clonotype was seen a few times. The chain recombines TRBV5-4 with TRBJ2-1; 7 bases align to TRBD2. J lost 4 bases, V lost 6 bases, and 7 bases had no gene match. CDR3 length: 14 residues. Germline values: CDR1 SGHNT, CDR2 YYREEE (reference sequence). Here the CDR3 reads CASTMASGYNEQFF. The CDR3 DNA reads TGTGCCAGCACCATGGCTAGCGGATACAATGAGCAGTTCTTC.

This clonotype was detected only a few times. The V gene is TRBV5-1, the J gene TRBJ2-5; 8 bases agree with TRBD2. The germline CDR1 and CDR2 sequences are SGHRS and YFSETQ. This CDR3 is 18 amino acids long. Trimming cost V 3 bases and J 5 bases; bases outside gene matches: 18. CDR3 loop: CASSSPSRDGRAPETQYF. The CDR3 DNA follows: TGCGCCAGCAGCTCCCCGAGCAGAGACGGGAGGGCCCCGGAGACCCAGTACTTC.

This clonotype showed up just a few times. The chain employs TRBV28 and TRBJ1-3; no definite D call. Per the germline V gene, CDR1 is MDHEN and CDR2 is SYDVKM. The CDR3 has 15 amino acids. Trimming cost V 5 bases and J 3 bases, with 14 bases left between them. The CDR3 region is CASSVSGFSGNTIYF. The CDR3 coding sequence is TGTGCCAGCAGTGTAAGTGGATTTAGTGGAAACACCATATATTTT.

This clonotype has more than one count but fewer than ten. Here the CDR3 reads CASSSSGGGQPQHF. The CDR3 coding sequence is TGTGCCAGCAGTTCTTCCGGGGGCGGTCAGCCCCAGCATTTT. The J gene is TRBJ1-5, the V gene TRBV12-3 or TRBV12-4; a weak D match, TRBD1 (6 bases). V lost 4 bases and J lost 6, with 13 bases in between. The CDR3 is 14 amino acids.

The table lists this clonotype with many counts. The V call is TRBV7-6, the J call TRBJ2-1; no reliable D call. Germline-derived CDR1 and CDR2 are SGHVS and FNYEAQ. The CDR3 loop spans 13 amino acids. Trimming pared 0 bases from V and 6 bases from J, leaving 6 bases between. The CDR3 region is CASSLATTNEQFF. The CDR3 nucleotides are TGTGCCAGCAGCTTAGCAACGACCAATGAGCAGTTCTTC.

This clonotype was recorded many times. DNA of the CDR3: TGCGCCAGCAGGCCCCCTCCCGGGACAGGGAGAACCGGGGAGCTGTTTTTT. This sequence encodes CASRPPPGTGRTGELFF. The V call is TRBV5-1, the J call TRBJ2-2, with 9 bases matching TRBD1. Trimming cost V 5 bases and J 5 bases; bases outside gene matches: 13. Germline V lookup: CDR1 SGHRS, CDR2 YFSETQ. The CDR3 consists of 17 residues.

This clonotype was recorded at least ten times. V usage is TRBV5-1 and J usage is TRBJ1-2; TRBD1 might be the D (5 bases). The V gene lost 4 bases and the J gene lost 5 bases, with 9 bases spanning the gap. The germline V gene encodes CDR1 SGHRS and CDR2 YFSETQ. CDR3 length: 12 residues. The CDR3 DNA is TGCGCCAGCAGCCCGGACACTTATGGCTACACCTTC. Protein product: CASSPDTYGYTF.

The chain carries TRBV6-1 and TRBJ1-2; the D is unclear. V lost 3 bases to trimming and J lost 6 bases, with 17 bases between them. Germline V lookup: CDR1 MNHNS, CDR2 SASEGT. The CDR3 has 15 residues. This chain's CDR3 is CASSDSGLPRNGYTF. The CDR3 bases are TGTGCCAGCAGTGATTCTGGCTTACCGCGTAATGGCTACACCTTC.

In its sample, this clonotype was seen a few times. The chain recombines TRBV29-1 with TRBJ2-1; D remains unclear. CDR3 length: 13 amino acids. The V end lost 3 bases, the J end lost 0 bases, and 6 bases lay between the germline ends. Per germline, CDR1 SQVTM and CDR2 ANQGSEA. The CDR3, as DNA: TGCAGCGTTGATCTGGGCTCCTACAATGAGCAGTTCTTC. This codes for CSVDLGSYNEQFF.

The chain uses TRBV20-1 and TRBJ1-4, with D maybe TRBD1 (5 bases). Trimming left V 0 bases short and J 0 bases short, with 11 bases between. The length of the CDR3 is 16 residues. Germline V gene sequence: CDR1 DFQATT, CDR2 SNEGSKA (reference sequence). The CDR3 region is CSARDPRDPTNEKLFF. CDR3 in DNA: TGCAGTGCTAGAGACCCAAGGGACCCAACTAATGAAAAACTGTTTTTT.

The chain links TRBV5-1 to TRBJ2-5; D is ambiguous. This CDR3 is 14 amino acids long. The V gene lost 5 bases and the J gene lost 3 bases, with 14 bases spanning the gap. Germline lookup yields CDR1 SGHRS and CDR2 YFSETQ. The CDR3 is CASRFSVGEETQYF. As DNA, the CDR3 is TGCGCCAGCAGGTTCTCGGTCGGAGAAGAGACCCAGTACTTC. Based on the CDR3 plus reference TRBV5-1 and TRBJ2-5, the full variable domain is KAGVTQTPRYLIKTRGQQVTLSCSPISGHRSVSWYQQTPGQGLQFLFEYFSETQRNKGNFPGRFSGRQFSNSRSEMNVSTLELGDSALYLCASRFSVGEETQYFGPGTRLLVL.

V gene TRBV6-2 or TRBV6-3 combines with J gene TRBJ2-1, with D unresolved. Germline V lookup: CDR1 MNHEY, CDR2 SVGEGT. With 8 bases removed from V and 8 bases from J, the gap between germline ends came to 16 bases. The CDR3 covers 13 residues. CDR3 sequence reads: CASQFGPYYEQFF. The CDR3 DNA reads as TGTGCCAGCCAATTCGGCCCATATTATGAGCAGTTCTTC.

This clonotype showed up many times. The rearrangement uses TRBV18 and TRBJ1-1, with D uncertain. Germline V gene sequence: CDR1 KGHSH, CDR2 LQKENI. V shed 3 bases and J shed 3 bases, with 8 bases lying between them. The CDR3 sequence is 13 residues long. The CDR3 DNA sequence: TGTGCCAGCTCACCCGGGCAGGACACTGAAGCTTTCTTT. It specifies CASSPGQDTEAFF.

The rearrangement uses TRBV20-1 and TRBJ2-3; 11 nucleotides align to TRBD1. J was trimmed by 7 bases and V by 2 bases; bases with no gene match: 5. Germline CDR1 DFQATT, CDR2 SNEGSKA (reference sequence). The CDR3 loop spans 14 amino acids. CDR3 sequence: CSARIGQGAYTQYF. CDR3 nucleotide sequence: TGCAGTGCTAGAATTGGACAGGGGGCGTATACGCAGTATTTT.

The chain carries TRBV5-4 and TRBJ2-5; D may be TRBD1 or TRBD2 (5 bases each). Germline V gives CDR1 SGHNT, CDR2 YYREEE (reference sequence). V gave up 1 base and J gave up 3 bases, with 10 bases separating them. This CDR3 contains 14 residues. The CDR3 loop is CASSLRMGEETQYF. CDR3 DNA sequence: TGTGCCAGCAGCTTGAGAATGGGGGAAGAGACCCAGTACTTC.

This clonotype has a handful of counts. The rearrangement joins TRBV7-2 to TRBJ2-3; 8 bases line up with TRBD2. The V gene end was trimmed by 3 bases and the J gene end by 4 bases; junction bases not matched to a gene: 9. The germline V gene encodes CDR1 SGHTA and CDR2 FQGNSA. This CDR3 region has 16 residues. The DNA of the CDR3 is TGTGCCAGCAGCTTGACTAGCGCGGTGGCTTCAGATACGCAGTATTTT. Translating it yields CASSLTSAVASDTQYF.

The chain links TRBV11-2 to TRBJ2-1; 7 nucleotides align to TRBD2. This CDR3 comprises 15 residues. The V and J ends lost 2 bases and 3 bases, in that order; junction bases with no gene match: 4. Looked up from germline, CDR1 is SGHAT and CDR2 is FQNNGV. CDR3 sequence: CASSLRTRGYNEQFF. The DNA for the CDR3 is TGTGCCAGCAGCTTAAGGACTAGAGGCTACAATGAGCAGTTCTTC.

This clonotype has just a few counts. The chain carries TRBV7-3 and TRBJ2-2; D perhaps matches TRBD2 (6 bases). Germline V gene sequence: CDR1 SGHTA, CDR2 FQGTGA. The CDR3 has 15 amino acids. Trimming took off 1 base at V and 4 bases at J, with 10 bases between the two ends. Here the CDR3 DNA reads TGTGCCAGCAGCTTAAATAAAGCGGGCACCGGGGAGCTGTTTTTT. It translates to CASSLNKAGTGELFF.

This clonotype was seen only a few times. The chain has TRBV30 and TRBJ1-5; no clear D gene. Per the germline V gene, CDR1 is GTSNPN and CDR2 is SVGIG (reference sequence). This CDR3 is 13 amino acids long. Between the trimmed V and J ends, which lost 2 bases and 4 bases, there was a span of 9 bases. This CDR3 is CAWSWRANQPQHF. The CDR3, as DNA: TGTGCCTGGAGTTGGCGTGCTAATCAGCCCCAGCATTTT. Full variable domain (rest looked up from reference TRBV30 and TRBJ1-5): SQTIHQWPATLVQPVGSPLSLECTVEGTSNPNLYWYRQAAGRGLQLLFYSVGIGQISSEVPQNLSASRPQDRQFILSSKKLLLSDSGFYLCAWSWRANQPQHFGDGTRLSIL.

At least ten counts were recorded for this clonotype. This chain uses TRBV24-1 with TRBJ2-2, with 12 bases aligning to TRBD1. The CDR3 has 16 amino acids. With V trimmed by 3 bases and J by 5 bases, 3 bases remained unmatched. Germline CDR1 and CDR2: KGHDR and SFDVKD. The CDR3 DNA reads TGTGCCACCAGTGATCCGGGACAGGGGGCTACCGGGGAGCTGTTTTTT. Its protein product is CATSDPGQGATGELFF.

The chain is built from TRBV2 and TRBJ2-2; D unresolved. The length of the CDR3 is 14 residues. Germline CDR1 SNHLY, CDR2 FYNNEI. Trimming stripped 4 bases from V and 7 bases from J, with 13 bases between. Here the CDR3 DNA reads TGTGCCAGCAGTGTACACAAGGGTGGCGGGGAGCTGTTTTTT. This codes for CASSVHKGGGELFF.

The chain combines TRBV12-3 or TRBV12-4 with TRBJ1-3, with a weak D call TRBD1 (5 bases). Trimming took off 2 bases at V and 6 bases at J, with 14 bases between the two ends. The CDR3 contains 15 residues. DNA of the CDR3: TGTGCCAGCAGTTTAACGGGACGGGGGAAAAACACCATATATTTT. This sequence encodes CASSLTGRGKNTIYF.

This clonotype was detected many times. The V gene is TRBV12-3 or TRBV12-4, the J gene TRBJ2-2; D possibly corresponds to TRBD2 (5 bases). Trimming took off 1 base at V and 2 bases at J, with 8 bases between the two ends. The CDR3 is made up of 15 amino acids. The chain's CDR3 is CASSLGLSNTGELFF. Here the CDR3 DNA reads TGTGCCAGCAGTTTAGGACTATCAAACACCGGGGAGCTGTTTTTT.

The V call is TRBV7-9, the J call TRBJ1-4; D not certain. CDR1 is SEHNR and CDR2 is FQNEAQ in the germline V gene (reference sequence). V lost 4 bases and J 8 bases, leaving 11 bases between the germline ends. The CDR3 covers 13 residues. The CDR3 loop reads CASSSPGPEKLFF. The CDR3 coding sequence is TGTGCCAGCAGCTCTCCAGGCCCCGAAAAACTGTTTTTT.

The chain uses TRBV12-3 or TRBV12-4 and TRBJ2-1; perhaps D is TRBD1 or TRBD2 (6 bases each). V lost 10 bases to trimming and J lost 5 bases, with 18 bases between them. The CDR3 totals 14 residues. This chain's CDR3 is CATSYGGLNNEQFF. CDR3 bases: TGTGCCACCTCATATGGGGGGCTCAACAATGAGCAGTTCTTC.